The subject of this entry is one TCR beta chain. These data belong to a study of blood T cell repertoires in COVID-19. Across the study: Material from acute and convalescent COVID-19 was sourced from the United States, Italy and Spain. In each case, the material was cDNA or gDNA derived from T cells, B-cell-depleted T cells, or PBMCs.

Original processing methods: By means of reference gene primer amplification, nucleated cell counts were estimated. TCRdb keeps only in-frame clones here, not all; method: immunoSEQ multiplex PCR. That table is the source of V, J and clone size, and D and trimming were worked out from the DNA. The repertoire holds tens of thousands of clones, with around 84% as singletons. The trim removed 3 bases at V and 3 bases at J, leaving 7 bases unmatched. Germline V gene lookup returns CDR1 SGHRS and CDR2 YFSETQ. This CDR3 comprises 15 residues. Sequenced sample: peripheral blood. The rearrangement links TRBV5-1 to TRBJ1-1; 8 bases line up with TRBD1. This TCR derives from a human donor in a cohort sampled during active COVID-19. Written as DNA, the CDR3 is TGCGCCAGCAGCTCCAGACAGGGGCAATACACTGAAGCTTTCTTT. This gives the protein CASSSRQGQYTEAFF.